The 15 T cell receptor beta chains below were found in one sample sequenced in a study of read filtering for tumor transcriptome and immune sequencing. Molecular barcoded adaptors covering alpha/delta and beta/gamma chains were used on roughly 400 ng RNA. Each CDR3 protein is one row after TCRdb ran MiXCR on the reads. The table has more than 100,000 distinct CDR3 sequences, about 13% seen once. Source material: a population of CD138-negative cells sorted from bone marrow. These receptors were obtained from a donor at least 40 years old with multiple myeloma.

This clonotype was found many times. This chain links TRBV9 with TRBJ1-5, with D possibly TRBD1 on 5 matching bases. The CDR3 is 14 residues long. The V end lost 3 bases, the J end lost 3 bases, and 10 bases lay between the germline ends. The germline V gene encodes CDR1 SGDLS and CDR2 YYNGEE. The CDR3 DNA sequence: TGTGCCAGCAGCGCTGGGGGGGACAATCAGCCCCAGCATTTT. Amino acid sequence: CASSAGGDNQPQHF.

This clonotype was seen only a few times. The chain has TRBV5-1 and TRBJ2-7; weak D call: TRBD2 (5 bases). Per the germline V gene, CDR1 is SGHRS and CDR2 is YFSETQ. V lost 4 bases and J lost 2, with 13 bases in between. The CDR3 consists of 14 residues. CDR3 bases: TGCGCCAGCAGCGGACTGAGCCGCGCCTACGAGCAGTACTTC. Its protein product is CASSGLSRAYEQYF.

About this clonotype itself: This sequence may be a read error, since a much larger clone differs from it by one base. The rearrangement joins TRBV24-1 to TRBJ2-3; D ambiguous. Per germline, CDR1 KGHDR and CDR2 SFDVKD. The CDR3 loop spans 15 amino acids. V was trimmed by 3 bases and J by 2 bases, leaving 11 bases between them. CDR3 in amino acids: CATSDRASHTDTQYF. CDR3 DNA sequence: TGTGCCACCAGTGATCGCGCTTCTCACACAGATACGCAGTATTTT.

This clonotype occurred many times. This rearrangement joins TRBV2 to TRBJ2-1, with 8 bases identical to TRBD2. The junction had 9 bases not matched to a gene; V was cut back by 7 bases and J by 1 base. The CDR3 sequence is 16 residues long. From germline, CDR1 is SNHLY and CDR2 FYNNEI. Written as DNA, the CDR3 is TGTGCCAGCACCGGGGGGGGTGGAGAATCCTACAATGAGCAGTTCTTC. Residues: CASTGGGGESYNEQFF.

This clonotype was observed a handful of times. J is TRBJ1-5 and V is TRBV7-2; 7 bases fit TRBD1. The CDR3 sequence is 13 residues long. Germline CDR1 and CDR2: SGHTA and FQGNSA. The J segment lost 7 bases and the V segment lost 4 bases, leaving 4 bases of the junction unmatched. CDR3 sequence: CASSWTGSQPQHF. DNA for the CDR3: TGTGCCAGCAGCTGGACAGGTTCACAGCCCCAGCATTTT.

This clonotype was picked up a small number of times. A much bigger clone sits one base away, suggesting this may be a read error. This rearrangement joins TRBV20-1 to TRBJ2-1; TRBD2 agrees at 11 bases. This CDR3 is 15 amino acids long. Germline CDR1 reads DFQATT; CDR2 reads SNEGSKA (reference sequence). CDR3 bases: TGCGGTGCTTTTGGGACTAGCGGTAAGGGCAATGAGCAGTTCTTC. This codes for CGAFGTSGKGNEQFF.

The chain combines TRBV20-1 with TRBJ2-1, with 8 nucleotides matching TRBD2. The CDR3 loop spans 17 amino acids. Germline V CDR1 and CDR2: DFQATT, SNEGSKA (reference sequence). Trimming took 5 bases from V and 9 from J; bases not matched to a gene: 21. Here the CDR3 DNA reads TGCAGTGCTCGTCGGCTAACGGGAGGGCCGGGGCGATCTGAGCAGTTCTTC. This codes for CSARRLTGGPGRSEQFF.

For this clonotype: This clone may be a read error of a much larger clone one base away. In DNA, the CDR3 is TGTGCCAGCAGCCAAGAAGGCTCAGGGCCTTCCTCCAATGAGCAGTTCTTC. It translates to CASSQEGSGPSSNEQFF. The chain recombines TRBV4-3 with TRBJ2-1; TRBD1 is a possible D gene (5 bases). Germline V gene data show CDR1 as LGHNA and CDR2 as YSLEER. The CDR3 runs to 17 residues.

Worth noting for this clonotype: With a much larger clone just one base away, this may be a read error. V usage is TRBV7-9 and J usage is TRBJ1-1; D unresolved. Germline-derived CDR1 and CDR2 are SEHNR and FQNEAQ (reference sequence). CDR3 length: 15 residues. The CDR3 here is CASSLVEGLYTEASF. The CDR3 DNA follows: TGTGCCAGCAGCTTAGTGGAGGGCTTATACACTGAAGCTTCCTTT.

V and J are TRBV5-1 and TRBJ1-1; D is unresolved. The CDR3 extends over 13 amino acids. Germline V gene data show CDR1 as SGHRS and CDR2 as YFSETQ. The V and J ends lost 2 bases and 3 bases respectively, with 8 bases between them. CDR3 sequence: CASSFGGDTEAFF. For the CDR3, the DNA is TGCGCCAGCAGCTTTGGAGGCGACACTGAAGCTTTCTTT.

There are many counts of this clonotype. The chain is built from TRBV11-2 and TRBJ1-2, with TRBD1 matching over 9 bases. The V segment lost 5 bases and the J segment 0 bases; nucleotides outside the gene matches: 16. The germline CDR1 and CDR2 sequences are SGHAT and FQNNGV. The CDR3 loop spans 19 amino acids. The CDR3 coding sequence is TGTGCCAGCAGCATATCCCCTGTGCGCCGGGACAGGGCTAACTATGGCTACACCTTC. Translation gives CASSISPVRRDRANYGYTF.

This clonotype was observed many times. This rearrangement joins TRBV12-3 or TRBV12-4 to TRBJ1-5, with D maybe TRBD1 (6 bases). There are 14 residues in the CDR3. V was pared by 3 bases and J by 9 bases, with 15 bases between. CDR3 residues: CASSLGGGHRPQHF. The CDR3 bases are TGTGCCAGCAGTTTGGGCGGGGGCCATCGGCCCCAGCATTTT.

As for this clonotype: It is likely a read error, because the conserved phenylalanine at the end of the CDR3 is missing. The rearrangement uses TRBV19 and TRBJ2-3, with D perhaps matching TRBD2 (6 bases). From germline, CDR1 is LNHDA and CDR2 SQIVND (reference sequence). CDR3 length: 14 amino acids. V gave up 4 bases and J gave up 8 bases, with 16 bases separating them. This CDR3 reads CASSNKRLDGTQYI. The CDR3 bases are TGTGCCAGTAGTAACAAAAGACTAGACGGTACGCAGTATATT.

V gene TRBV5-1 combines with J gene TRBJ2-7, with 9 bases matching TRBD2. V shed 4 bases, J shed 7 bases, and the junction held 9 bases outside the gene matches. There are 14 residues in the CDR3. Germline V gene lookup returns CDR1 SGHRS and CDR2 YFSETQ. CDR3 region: CASSISGSIGEQYF. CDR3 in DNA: TGCGCCAGCAGCATTAGCGGGAGCATTGGAGAGCAGTACTTC.

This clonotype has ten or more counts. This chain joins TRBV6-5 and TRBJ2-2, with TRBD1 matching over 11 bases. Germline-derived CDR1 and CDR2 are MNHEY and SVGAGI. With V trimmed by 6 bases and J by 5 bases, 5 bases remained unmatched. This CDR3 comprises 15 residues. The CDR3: CASRRTGGSTGELFF. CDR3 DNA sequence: TGTGCCAGCAGAAGGACAGGGGGCAGTACCGGGGAGCTGTTTTTT.